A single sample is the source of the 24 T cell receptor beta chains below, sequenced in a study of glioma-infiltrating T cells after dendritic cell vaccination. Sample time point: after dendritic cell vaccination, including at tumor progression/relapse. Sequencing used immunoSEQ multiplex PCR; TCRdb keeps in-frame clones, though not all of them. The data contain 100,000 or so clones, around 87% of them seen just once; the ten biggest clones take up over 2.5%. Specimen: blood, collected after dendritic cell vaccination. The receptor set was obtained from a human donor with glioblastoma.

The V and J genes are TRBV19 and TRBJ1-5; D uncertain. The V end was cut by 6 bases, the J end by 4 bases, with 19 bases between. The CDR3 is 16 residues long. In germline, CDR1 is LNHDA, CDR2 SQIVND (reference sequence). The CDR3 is CASRPLGDVGNQPQHF. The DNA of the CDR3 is TGTGCCAGTAGACCACTCGGGGATGTAGGGAATCAGCCCCAGCATTTT.

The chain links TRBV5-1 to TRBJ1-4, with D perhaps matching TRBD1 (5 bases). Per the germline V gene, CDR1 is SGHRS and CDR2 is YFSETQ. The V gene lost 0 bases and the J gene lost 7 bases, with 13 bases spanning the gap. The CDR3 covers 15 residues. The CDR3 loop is CASSLVGQGGEKLFF. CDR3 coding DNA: TGCGCCAGCAGCTTGGTGGGCCAGGGAGGTGAAAAACTGTTTTTT.

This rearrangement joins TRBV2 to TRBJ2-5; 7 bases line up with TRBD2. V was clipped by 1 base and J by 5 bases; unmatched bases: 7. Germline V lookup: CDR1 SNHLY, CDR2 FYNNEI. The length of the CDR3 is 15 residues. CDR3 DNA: TGTGCCAGCAGTGAAGTGGGACGCGGGAGTGAGACCCAGTACTTC. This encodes CASSEVGRGSETQYF.

The CDR3 nucleotides are TGTGCCAGCAGTTACTCGGGGGCGGGCTATGGCTACACCTTC. This sequence encodes CASSYSGAGYGYTF. This chain joins TRBV6-5 and TRBJ1-2, with a possible D match to TRBD1 (6 bases). Germline CDR1 reads MNHEY; CDR2 reads SVGAGI. V lost 0 bases and J lost 4, with 9 bases in between. This CDR3 is built from 14 residues.

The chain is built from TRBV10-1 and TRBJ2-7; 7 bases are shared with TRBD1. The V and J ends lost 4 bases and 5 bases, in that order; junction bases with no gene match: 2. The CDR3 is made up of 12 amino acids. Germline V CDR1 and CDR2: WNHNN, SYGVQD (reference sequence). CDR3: CASSGDSHEQYF. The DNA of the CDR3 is TGCGCCAGCAGTGGGGACAGTCACGAGCAGTACTTC.

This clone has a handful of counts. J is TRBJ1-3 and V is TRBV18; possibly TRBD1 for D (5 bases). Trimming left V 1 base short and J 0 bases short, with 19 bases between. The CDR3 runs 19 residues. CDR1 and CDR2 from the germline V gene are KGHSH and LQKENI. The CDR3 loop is CASSPRGPLDGSSGNTIYF. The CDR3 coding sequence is TGTGCCAGCTCACCACGGGGCCCCTTGGACGGTAGCTCTGGAAACACCATATATTTT.

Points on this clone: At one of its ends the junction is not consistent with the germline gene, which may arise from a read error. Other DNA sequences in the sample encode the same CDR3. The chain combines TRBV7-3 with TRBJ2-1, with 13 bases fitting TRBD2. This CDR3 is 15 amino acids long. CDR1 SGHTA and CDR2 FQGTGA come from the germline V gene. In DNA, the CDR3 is TGTGCCAGCAGCTCGGGACTAGCGGGAAACAATGAACAGTTCTTC. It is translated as CASSSGLAGNNEQFF. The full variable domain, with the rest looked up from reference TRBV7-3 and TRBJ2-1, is GAGVSQTPSNKVTEKGKYVELRCDPISGHTALYWYRQSLGQGPEFLIYFQGTGAADDSGLPNDRFFAVRPEGSVSTLKIQRTERGDSAVYLCASSSGLAGNNEQFFGPGTRLTVL.

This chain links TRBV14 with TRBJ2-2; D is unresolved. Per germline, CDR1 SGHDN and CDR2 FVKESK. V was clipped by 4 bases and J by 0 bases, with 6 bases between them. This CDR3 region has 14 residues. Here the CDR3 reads CASSPFSNTGELFF. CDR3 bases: TGTGCCAGCAGCCCCTTTTCGAACACCGGGGAGCTGTTTTTT.

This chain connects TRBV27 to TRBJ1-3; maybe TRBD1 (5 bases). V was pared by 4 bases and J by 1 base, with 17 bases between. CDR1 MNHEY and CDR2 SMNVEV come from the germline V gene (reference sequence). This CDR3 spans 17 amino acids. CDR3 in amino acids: CASSYSGPALSGNTIYF. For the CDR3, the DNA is TGTGCCAGCAGTTATTCAGGGCCCGCATTATCTGGAAACACCATATATTTT.

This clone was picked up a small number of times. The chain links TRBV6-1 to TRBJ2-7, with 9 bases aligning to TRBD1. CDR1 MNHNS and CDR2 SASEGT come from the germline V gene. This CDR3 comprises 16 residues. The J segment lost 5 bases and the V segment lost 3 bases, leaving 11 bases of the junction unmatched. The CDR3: CASSDLGQGKRDEQYF. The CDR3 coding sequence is TGTGCCAGCAGTGACTTAGGACAGGGGAAACGGGACGAGCAGTACTTC.

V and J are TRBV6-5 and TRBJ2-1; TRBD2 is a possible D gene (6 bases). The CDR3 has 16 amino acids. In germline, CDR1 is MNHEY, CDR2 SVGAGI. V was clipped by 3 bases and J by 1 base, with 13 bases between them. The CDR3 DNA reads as TGTGCCAGCAGTTATGGGGGAGGTAGGTCCTACAATGAGCAGTTCTTC. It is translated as CASSYGGGRSYNEQFF.

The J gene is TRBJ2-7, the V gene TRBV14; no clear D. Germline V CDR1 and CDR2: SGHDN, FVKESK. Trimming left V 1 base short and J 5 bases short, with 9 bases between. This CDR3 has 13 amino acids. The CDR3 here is CASSQVQINEQYF. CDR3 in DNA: TGTGCCAGCAGCCAAGTTCAGATCAACGAGCAGTACTTC.

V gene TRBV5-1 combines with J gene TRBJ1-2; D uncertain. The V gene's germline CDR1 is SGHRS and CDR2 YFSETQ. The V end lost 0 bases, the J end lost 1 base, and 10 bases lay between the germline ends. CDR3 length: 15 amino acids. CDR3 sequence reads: CASSLGAQFNYGYTF. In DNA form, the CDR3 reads TGCGCCAGCAGCTTGGGGGCGCAATTTAACTATGGCTACACCTTC.

The CDR3 protein is CASSEDPDGDQPQHF. The CDR3 DNA reads as TGTGCCAGCAGCGAGGACCCGGACGGGGATCAGCCCCAGCATTTT. This chain uses TRBV9 with TRBJ1-5, with D hard to call. This CDR3 spans 15 amino acids. Germline values: CDR1 SGDLS, CDR2 YYNGEE. Trimming took off 3 bases at V and 5 bases at J, with 15 bases between the two ends.

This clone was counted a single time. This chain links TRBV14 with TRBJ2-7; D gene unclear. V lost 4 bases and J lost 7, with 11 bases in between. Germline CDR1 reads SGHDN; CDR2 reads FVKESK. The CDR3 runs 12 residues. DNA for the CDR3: TGTGCCAGCAGCCGGGCGCGTGGAGAGCAGTACTTC. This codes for CASSRARGEQYF.

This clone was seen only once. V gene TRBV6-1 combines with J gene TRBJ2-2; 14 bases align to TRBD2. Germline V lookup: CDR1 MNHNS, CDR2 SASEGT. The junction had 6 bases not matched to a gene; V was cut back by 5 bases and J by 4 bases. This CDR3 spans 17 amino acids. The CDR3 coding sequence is TGTGCCAGCAGTCAAGGGACTAGCGGGGGTGTCACCGGGGAGCTGTTTTTT. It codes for CASSQGTSGGVTGELFF.

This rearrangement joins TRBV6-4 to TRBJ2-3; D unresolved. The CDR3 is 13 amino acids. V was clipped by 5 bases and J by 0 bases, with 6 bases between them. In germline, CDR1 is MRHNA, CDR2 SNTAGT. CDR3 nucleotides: TGTGCCAGCAGTCCCGGGAGCACAGATACGCAGTATTTT. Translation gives CASSPGSTDTQYF.

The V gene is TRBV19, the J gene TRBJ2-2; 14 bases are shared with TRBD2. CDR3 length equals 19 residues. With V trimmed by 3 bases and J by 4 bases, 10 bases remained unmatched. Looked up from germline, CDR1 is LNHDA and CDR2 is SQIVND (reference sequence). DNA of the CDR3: TGTGCCAGTAGTATCTCGGGACTAGCGGGAGTATCGCCCACCGGGGAGCTGTTTTTT. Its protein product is CASSISGLAGVSPTGELFF.

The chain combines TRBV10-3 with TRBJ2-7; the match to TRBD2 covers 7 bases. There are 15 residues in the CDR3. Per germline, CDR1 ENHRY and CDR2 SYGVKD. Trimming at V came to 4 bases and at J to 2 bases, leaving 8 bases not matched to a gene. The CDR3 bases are TGTGCCATCAGTGTTGGGGAACTAGCGACCTACGAGCAGTACTTC. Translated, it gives CAISVGELATYEQYF.

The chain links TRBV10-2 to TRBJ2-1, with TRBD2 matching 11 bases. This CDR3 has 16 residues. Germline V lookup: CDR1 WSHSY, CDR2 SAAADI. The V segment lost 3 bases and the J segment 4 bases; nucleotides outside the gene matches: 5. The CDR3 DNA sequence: TGCGCCAGCAGTGACCGACTAGCGGGACGATACAATGAGCAGTTCTTC. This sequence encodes CASSDRLAGRYNEQFF.

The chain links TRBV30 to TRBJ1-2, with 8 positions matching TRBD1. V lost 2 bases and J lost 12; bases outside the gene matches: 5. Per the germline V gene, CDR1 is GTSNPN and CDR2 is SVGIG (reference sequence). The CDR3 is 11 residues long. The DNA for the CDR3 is TGTGCCTGGAGTCATCAGGGGGCGGACACCTTC. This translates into CAWSHQGADTF. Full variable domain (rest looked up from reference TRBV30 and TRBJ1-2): SQTIHQWPATLVQPVGSPLSLECTVEGTSNPNLYWYRQAAGRGLQLLFYSVGIGQISSEVPQNLSASRPQDRQFILSSKKLLLSDSGFYLCAWSHQGADTFGSGTRLTVV.

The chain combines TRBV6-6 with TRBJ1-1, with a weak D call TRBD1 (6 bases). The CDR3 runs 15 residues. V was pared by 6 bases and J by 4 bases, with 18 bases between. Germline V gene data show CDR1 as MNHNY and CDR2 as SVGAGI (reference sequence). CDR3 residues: CASSRTPRGTTEAFF. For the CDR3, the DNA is TGTGCCAGCAGCCGTACCCCGAGGGGGACCACTGAAGCTTTCTTT.

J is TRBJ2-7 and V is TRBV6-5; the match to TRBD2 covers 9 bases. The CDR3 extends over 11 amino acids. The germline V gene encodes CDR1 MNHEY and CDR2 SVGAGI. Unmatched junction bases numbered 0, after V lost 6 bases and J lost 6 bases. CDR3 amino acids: CASRTSGEQYF. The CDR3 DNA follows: TGTGCCAGCAGGACTAGCGGCGAGCAGTACTTC.

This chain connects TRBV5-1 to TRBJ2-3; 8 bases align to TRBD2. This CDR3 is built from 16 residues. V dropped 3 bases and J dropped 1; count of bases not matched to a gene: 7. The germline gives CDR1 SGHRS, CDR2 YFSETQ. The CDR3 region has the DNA TGCGCCAGCAGCTGGGGTGCGGGGGGTCGCACAGATACGCAGTATTTT. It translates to CASSWGAGGRTDTQYF.